Shown below are 26 T cell receptor beta chains from a single sample sequenced in a study of CD8 T cells in ankylosing spondylitis. General observations from the study: What seemed typical of ankylosing spondylitis blood was a TCR beta motif built from under 10 highly homologous variants.

TCRdb reprocessed the 5' RACE reads with MiXCR, giving one entry per CDR3 protein. In the table there are fewer than 550,000 distinct CDR3 sequences, roughly 5.2% of which are singletons. Their cognate antigens are unknown. The sequenced sample consisted of blood, either unsorted or a sorted T cell fraction (not recorded which). All receptors come from a male donor with ankylosing spondylitis.

Ten or more counts support this clonotype. The CDR3 protein is CATSDSYEQYF. The CDR3 DNA reads as TGTGCCACCAGTGATAGCTACGAGCAGTACTTC. The J gene is TRBJ2-7, the V gene TRBV24-1; no clear D. V dropped 3 bases and J dropped 3 bases, with 2 bases sitting between them. Germline values: CDR1 KGHDR, CDR2 SFDVKD. The CDR3 loop spans 11 amino acids.

This clonotype showed up many times. The V gene is TRBV5-1, the J gene TRBJ1-6; 8 positions match TRBD1. Per the germline V gene, CDR1 is SGHRS and CDR2 is YFSETQ. J was trimmed by 10 bases and V by 0 bases; bases with no gene match: 9. The CDR3 is 16 residues long. Here the CDR3 DNA reads TGCGCCAGCAGCTTGGAAATTGCAGGGGGCGAATCACCCCTCCACTTT. This sequence encodes CASSLEIAGGESPLHF. The variable domain in full, completed from reference TRBV5-1 and TRBJ1-6, reads KAGVTQTPRYLIKTRGQQVTLSCSPISGHRSVSWYQQTPGQGLQFLFEYFSETQRNKGNFPGRFSGRQFSNSRSEMNVSTLELGDSALYLCASSLEIAGGESPLHFGNGTRLTVT.

This clonotype was seen ten or more times. A junction boundary mismatches the germline segment, possibly from a read error. This chain uses TRBV27 with TRBJ1-4; no clear D. Germline lookup yields CDR1 MNHEY and CDR2 SMNVEV (reference sequence). This CDR3 is built from 13 residues. The CDR3 coding sequence is TGTGCCAGCAGTTCCCAGACTATTGAAAAACTGTTTTTT. Protein sequence: CASSSQTIEKLFF.

This clonotype was seen repeatedly, ten times or more. The chain recombines TRBV7-9 with TRBJ2-5; D is perhaps TRBD2 (6 bases). Per the germline V gene, CDR1 is SEHNR and CDR2 is FQNEAQ (reference sequence). The CDR3 spans 15 residues. V dropped 4 bases and J dropped 4 bases, with 16 bases sitting between them. The CDR3 reads CASSSSRDSPETQYF. The CDR3 region has the DNA TGTGCCAGCAGCTCGTCCCGGGACTCCCCAGAGACCCAGTACTTC.

This clonotype was seen repeatedly, ten times or more. The rearrangement links TRBV7-3 to TRBJ2-1, with 8 bases identical to TRBD1. J gave up 3 bases and V 9 bases, and 10 bases lay outside the gene matches. The CDR3 is 15 amino acids. Germline loops: CDR1 SGHTA, CDR2 FQGTGA. CDR3 amino acids: CASSPSGQVYNEQFF. In nucleotides, the CDR3 is TGTGCCAGTTCACCCTCGGGACAGGTCTACAATGAGCAGTTCTTC.

This clonotype was recorded many times. The V call is TRBV27, the J call TRBJ2-1, with 7 bases fitting TRBD1. V shed 5 bases, J shed 0 bases, and the junction held 10 bases outside the gene matches. This CDR3 is 17 amino acids long. Germline CDR1 reads MNHEY; CDR2 reads SMNVEV (reference sequence). The CDR3, as DNA: TGTGCCAGCAGTCCCCACCTACAGGGGTCCTCCTACAATGAGCAGTTCTTC. The encoded protein is CASSPHLQGSSYNEQFF.

This clonotype was seen repeatedly, ten times or more. The gene calls are TRBV5-1 and TRBJ2-7, with no clear D. The V end lost 4 bases, the J end lost 2 bases, and 13 bases lay between the germline ends. The germline gives CDR1 SGHRS, CDR2 YFSETQ. The CDR3 loop spans 14 amino acids. CDR3 nucleotides: TGCGCCAGCAGCCCCCGTGCGAGCCCCTACGAGCAGTACTTC. It is translated as CASSPRASPYEQYF. The complete variable domain, with remaining parts taken from reference TRBV5-1 and TRBJ2-7, reads KAGVTQTPRYLIKTRGQQVTLSCSPISGHRSVSWYQQTPGQGLQFLFEYFSETQRNKGNFPGRFSGRQFSNSRSEMNVSTLELGDSALYLCASSPRASPYEQYFGPGTRLTVT.

This clonotype was observed a few times. The chain employs TRBV7-2 and TRBJ2-5; 7 nucleotides line up with TRBD2. The germline V gene encodes CDR1 SGHTA and CDR2 FQGNSA. This CDR3 has 13 amino acids. Trimming took 6 bases from V and 5 from J; bases not matched to a gene: 6. The DNA for the CDR3 is TGTGCCAGCAGACGGGACGGGGGGGAGACCCAGTACTTC. It translates to CASRRDGGETQYF.

This clonotype was counted ten times or more. The V and J genes are TRBV12-3 or TRBV12-4 and TRBJ1-5; 10 bases are a match to TRBD1. The CDR3 has 15 amino acids. Trimming cost V 5 bases and J 4 bases; bases outside gene matches: 5. The CDR3 bases are TGTGCCAGCAGTCCAGGGGACAGGGGAAATCAGCCCCAGCATTTT. Translated: CASSPGDRGNQPQHF.

This clonotype has a count of ten or more. The chain is built from TRBV5-1 and TRBJ2-5; tentatively, D is TRBD1 or TRBD2 (5 bases each). Germline CDR1 SGHRS, CDR2 YFSETQ. The CDR3 extends over 13 amino acids. The V end was cut by 3 bases, the J end by 5 bases, with 11 bases between. CDR3 protein: CASSWDDLETQYF. The CDR3 nucleotides are TGCGCCAGCAGCTGGGACGATCTTGAGACCCAGTACTTC.

This clonotype was recorded many times. V usage is TRBV29-1 and J usage is TRBJ1-1; no clear D gene. The CDR3 loop spans 13 amino acids. Trimming left V 1 base short and J 1 base short, with 7 bases between. CDR1 SQVTM and CDR2 ANQGSEA come from the germline V gene. The DNA for the CDR3 is TGCAGCGTTGAAGTGGGGAGGAACACTGAAGCTTTCTTT. Residues: CSVEVGRNTEAFF.

This clonotype showed up many times. The V gene is TRBV20-1, the J gene TRBJ2-1, with 7 bases aligning to TRBD1. J lost 2 bases, V lost 6 bases, and 7 bases had no gene match. The CDR3 runs 14 residues. Germline V CDR1 and CDR2: DFQATT, SNEGSKA (reference sequence). The CDR3 DNA is TGCAGTGCCCTCGAGGGGGCTGCCTACAATGAGCAGTTCTTC. Translated, it gives CSALEGAAYNEQFF.

Ten or more counts support this clonotype. The chain carries TRBV18 and TRBJ1-3; D uncertain. From germline, CDR1 is KGHSH and CDR2 LQKENI. V was shortened by 0 bases and J by 4 bases, with 13 bases between the two germline ends. The CDR3 is 16 amino acids. The DNA of the CDR3 is TGTGCCAGCTCACCACCGAGTGGGAACACCGGAAACACCATATATTTT. Translating gives CASSPPSGNTGNTIYF. Combining the CDR3 with reference TRBV18 and TRBJ1-3 gives the whole variable domain NAGVMQNPRHLVRRRGQEARLRCSPMKGHSHVYWYRQLPEEGLKFMVYLQKENIIDESGMPKERFSAEFPKEGPSILRIQQVVRGDSAAYFCASSPPSGNTGNTIYFGEGSWLTVV.

Many counts were recorded for this clonotype. The V call is TRBV2, the J call TRBJ1-2; 9 nucleotides line up with TRBD1. This CDR3 has 15 amino acids. The V gene's germline CDR1 is SNHLY and CDR2 FYNNEI. V dropped 7 bases and J dropped 2; count of bases not matched to a gene: 8. The DNA of the CDR3 is TGTGCCAGCATTATCTCACAGGGGGCAAACTATGGCTACACCTTC. Residues: CASIISQGANYGYTF.

This clonotype was recorded at least ten times. The V and J genes are TRBV12-3 or TRBV12-4 and TRBJ1-2; D perhaps matches TRBD1 (6 bases). With 5 bases removed from V and 7 bases from J, the gap between germline ends came to 17 bases. The CDR3 has 14 residues. Written as DNA, the CDR3 is TGTGCCAGCAGTCCCGGGACAAAGGGACTTGGCTACACCTTC. It specifies CASSPGTKGLGYTF.

This clonotype was recorded many times. The CDR3 is CASSTRGQSYEQYF. The CDR3 DNA sequence: TGCGCCAGCAGCACCCGAGGACAGTCCTACGAGCAGTACTTC. This sequence joins TRBV5-1 and TRBJ2-7; possible D gene TRBD1, 6 bases. CDR1 is SGHRS and CDR2 is YFSETQ in the germline V gene. This CDR3 is 14 amino acids long. V dropped 4 bases and J dropped 1 base, with 12 bases sitting between them.

This clonotype was seen a few times. The V gene is TRBV20-1, the J gene TRBJ2-4, with 12 bases fitting TRBD2. CDR3 length equals 22 residues. Trimming cost V 3 bases and J 0 bases; bases outside gene matches: 21. The germline gives CDR1 DFQATT, CDR2 SNEGSKA (reference sequence). The CDR3 region has the DNA TGCAGTGCTAGCTCATATTCCGATCCGGGACTAGCGGGCGCACTAGCCAAAAACATTCAGTACTTC. It translates to CSASSYSDPGLAGALAKNIQYF.

The chain couples TRBV6-1 to TRBJ2-1; TRBD2 agrees at 10 bases. Per the germline V gene, CDR1 is MNHNS and CDR2 is SASEGT. The CDR3 has 15 residues. The junction had 8 bases not matched to a gene; V was cut back by 6 bases and J by 6 bases. CDR3 nucleotide sequence: TGTGCCAGCAGCGGACTAGCGGACTCTGGCAATGAGCAGTTCTTC. Encoded protein: CASSGLADSGNEQFF.

In this sample, this clonotype turned up many times. V and J are TRBV10-3 and TRBJ2-3; D might be TRBD1 (5 bases). V lost 6 bases to trimming and J lost 4 bases, with 14 bases between them. CDR1 ENHRY and CDR2 SYGVKD come from the germline V gene. The CDR3 totals 14 residues. CDR3 nucleotides: TGTGCCATCAGGCCCCAGGGTTTGGCAGATACGCAGTATTTT. Protein: CAIRPQGLADTQYF.

In this sample, this clonotype turned up many times. V is TRBV7-2 and J is TRBJ1-3, with 7 positions matching TRBD1. The CDR3 spans 16 residues. Germline values: CDR1 SGHTA, CDR2 FQGNSA. J lost 0 bases, V lost 3 bases, and 5 bases had no gene match. The CDR3 sequence: CASSLGTATSGNTIYF. The CDR3 region has the DNA TGTGCCAGCAGCTTGGGGACAGCCACCTCTGGAAACACCATATATTTT.

In this sample, this clonotype turned up many times. V is TRBV7-9 and J is TRBJ2-7; a possible D gene is TRBD1 (8 bases). V lost 5 bases and J lost 1, with 21 bases in between. The CDR3 consists of 17 residues. The germline V gene encodes CDR1 SEHNR and CDR2 FQNEAQ (reference sequence). The CDR3 spells CASSTQRGGQVSYEQYF. CDR3 bases: TGTGCCAGCAGCACCCAACGCGGGGGACAGGTGTCCTACGAGCAGTACTTC.

This clonotype showed up many times. The V call is TRBV7-6, the J call TRBJ1-2, with D uncertain. Trimming took 7 bases from V and 7 from J, leaving 16 bases between them. This CDR3 contains 13 residues. Germline V gene data show CDR1 as SGHVS and CDR2 as FNYEAQ. The CDR3 region is CASTSGGLGGYTF. CDR3 DNA sequence: TGTGCCAGCACTTCTGGCGGTCTAGGTGGCTACACCTTC.

This clonotype was seen repeatedly, ten times or more. CDR3 sequence (DNA): TGTGCCAGCAGTTTAATACTGCGGGTTGGCCTCCCGGAAGACTCTGGGGCCAACGTCCTGACTTTC. Translated, it gives CASSLILRVGLPEDSGANVLTF. This chain joins TRBV12-3 or TRBV12-4 and TRBJ2-6; tentative D call: TRBD2 (5 bases). The germline V and J ends were trimmed by 2 bases and 0 bases, with 26 bases remaining between them. The CDR3 extends over 22 amino acids.

This clonotype showed up just a few times. V usage is TRBV28 and J usage is TRBJ1-1; 7 bases fit TRBD1. J gave up 2 bases and V 5 bases, and 8 bases lay outside the gene matches. The CDR3 has 15 residues. Germline assignment: CDR1 MDHEN and CDR2 SYDVKM. The CDR3 sequence is CASSPVDRSNTEAFF. In DNA form, the CDR3 reads TGTGCCAGCAGTCCGGTGGACAGGAGCAACACTGAAGCTTTCTTT.

This clonotype appeared many times. The chain uses TRBV6-2 or TRBV6-3 and TRBJ2-5; 8 bases match TRBD1. V gave up 6 bases and J gave up 1 base; unmatched junction bases: 7. Germline CDR1 and CDR2: MNHEY and SVGEGT. The CDR3 loop spans 15 amino acids. The CDR3: CASRIFGTGQETQYF. The CDR3 DNA is TGTGCCAGCAGGATCTTTGGGACAGGCCAAGAGACCCAGTACTTC.

This clonotype was counted many times. CDR3 residues: CASSFLLNTEAFF. Written as DNA, the CDR3 is TGTGCCAGCAGCTTTTTACTGAACACTGAAGCTTTCTTT. The chain employs TRBV7-3 and TRBJ1-1, with no clear D. In germline, CDR1 is SGHTA, CDR2 FQGTGA. The CDR3 is made up of 13 amino acids. The V gene lost 3 bases and the J gene lost 0 bases, with 5 bases spanning the gap.